This T cell receptor beta chain derives from a study of Graves' ophthalmopathy and Graves' hyperthyroidism. This clonotype was seen ten or more times. The V end lost 0 bases, the J end lost 6 bases, and 10 bases lay between the germline ends. The V gene's germline CDR1 is SGHRS and CDR2 YFSETQ. The CDR3 length is 13 residues. Scientists amplified the TCR beta CDR3 regions from RNA transcripts. An opening RT-PCR round employed HTBI primers and preceded a second-round multiplex PCR. Each CDR3 protein is one row after TCRdb ran MiXCR on the multiplex PCR reads. This table holds about 420,000 distinct CDR3 sequences, about 21% found once.

The source of this sequence is a woman aged 18 to 35 with stable Graves' hyperthyroidism. The V gene is TRBV5-1, the J gene TRBJ2-7; TRBD1 or TRBD2 may be the D gene (5 bases each). Material for sequencing was peripheral blood. In DNA, the CDR3 is TGCGCCAGCAGCTTGGATCGGGGCTTCGAGCAGTACTTC. Residues: CASSLDRGFEQYF.